These T cell receptor beta chains were read from a single sample in a study of technical replicates of blood from a few donors. Here immunoSEQ multiplex PCR was the method, and the copy in TCRdb shows in-frame clones only, minus some. This table holds about 62,000 clones, 70% to 90% found once. The specimen sequenced was PBMCs. These receptors were collected from a human donor in good health. Some clones in this sample may be carry-over from other donors' samples. CDR3s include the opening cysteine and the closing phenylalanine or tryptophan. D genes are given only for firm matches. Clone size is stated in some rows and not others, as once, few, many or a class when expanded.

D gene: .; V gene: TRBV10-3; clone size: .; J gene: TRBJ2-1; CDR3 protein: CAISEWASDEQFF; CDR3 DNA: TGTGCCATCAGTGAGTGGGCCTCGGATGAGCAGTTCTTC
D gene: .; V gene: TRBV29-1; clone size: once; J gene: TRBJ2-5; CDR3 protein: CSVDRGSQETQYF; CDR3 DNA: TGCAGCGTTGACAGGGGTTCACAAGAGACCCAGTACTTC
D gene: TRBD2; V gene: TRBV5-1; clone size: .; J gene: TRBJ2-3; CDR3 protein: CASSSLTSGVSTDTQYF; CDR3 DNA: TGCGCCAGCAGCTCTCTAACTAGCGGGGTTAGCACAGATACGCAGTATTTT
D gene: .; V gene: TRBV7-9; clone size: .; J gene: TRBJ2-7; CDR3 protein: CASSLVEASYEQYF; CDR3 DNA: TGTGCCAGCAGCTTAGTGGAGGCTTCCTACGAGCAGTACTTC
D gene: TRBD2; V gene: TRBV7-2; clone size: .; J gene: TRBJ2-7; CDR3 protein: CASSLTSGRYHEQYF; CDR3 DNA: TGTGCCAGCAGCCTCACTAGCGGGAGATACCACGAGCAGTACTTC
D gene: .; V gene: TRBV5-4; clone size: .; J gene: TRBJ1-2; CDR3 protein: CASSLFRRGYGYTF; CDR3 DNA: TGTGCCAGCAGCTTGTTTCGCCGGGGGTATGGCTACACCTTC
D gene: TRBD1; V gene: TRBV9; clone size: .; J gene: TRBJ2-1; CDR3 protein: CASSVGTGQGYNEQFF; CDR3 DNA: TGTGCCAGCAGCGTAGGAACGGGACAGGGTTACAATGAGCAGTTCTTC
D gene: TRBD1; V gene: TRBV7-3; clone size: few; J gene: TRBJ2-5; CDR3 protein: CASSARTGTQETQYF; CDR3 DNA: TGTGCCAGCAGCGCGCGGACAGGGACACAAGAGACCCAGTACTTC
D gene: TRBD1; V gene: TRBV6-6; clone size: once; J gene: TRBJ1-2; CDR3 protein: CASSYTGTGYNYGYTF; CDR3 DNA: TGTGCCAGCAGTTATACCGGGACAGGGTACAACTATGGCTACACCTTC
D gene: .; V gene: TRBV15; clone size: .; J gene: TRBJ2-1; CDR3 protein: CATSRDSGHPYNEQFF; CDR3 DNA: TGTGCCACCAGCAGAGATTCGGGACACCCCTACAATGAGCAGTTCTTC
D gene: .; V gene: TRBV25-1; clone size: .; J gene: TRBJ1-2; CDR3 protein: CASSRGWGYTF; CDR3 DNA: TGTGCCAGCAGTAGGGGATGGGGCTACACCTTC
D gene: TRBD1; V gene: TRBV6-5; clone size: .; J gene: TRBJ1-6; CDR3 protein: CASSYSGRGNSPLHF; CDR3 DNA: TGTGCCAGCAGTTACTCTGGCAGGGGGAATTCACCCCTCCACTTT
D gene: TRBD1; V gene: TRBV7-2; clone size: .; J gene: TRBJ1-1; CDR3 protein: CASSLRGLGTEAFF; CDR3 DNA: TGTGCCAGCAGCTTAAGGGGGCTAGGCACTGAAGCTTTCTTT
D gene: TRBD2; V gene: TRBV9; clone size: .; J gene: TRBJ2-1; CDR3 protein: CASSVGGGITNEQFF; CDR3 DNA: TGTGCCAGCAGCGTAGGGGGGGGGATCACCAATGAGCAGTTCTTC
D gene: TRBD1; V gene: TRBV18; clone size: .; J gene: TRBJ1-2; CDR3 protein: CASSPPIDRGYGYTF; CDR3 DNA: TGTGCCAGCTCACCACCGATAGACAGGGGATATGGCTACACCTTC
D gene: TRBD2; V gene: TRBV7-8; clone size: .; J gene: TRBJ2-5; CDR3 protein: CASSLVGSGKETQYF; CDR3 DNA: TGTGCCAGCAGCTTAGTCGGTAGCGGGAAAGAGACCCAGTACTTC
D gene: .; V gene: TRBV4-2; clone size: once; J gene: TRBJ1-6; CDR3 protein: CASSQGRFRASPLHF; CDR3 DNA: TGTGCCAGCAGCCAAGGGAGGTTCCGAGCTTCACCCCTCCACTTT
D gene: .; V gene: TRBV6-5; clone size: .; J gene: TRBJ2-1; CDR3 protein: CASSSWPNEQFF; CDR3 DNA: TGTGCCAGCAGTTCTTGGCCCAATGAGCAGTTCTTC
D gene: .; V gene: TRBV12-5; clone size: .; J gene: TRBJ1-5; CDR3 protein: CASGLTGNQPQHF; CDR3 DNA: TGTGCTAGTGGTTTGACGGGTAATCAGCCCCAGCATTTT
D gene: .; V gene: TRBV6-5; clone size: .; J gene: TRBJ2-3; CDR3 protein: CASSYGRERDTQYF; CDR3 DNA: TGTGCCAGCAGTTACGGCCGGGAGAGAGATACGCAGTATTTT
D gene: TRBD2; V gene: TRBV7-6; clone size: .; J gene: TRBJ2-2; CDR3 protein: CASSLALAGATGELFF; CDR3 DNA: TGTGCCAGCAGCTTAGCGCTAGCGGGGGCCACCGGGGAGCTGTTTTTT
D gene: .; V gene: TRBV2; clone size: .; J gene: TRBJ1-2; CDR3 protein: CASNYAGSGYTF; CDR3 DNA: TGTGCCAGCAATTATGCGGGGTCAGGCTACACCTTC
D gene: .; V gene: TRBV7-3; clone size: .; J gene: TRBJ2-1; CDR3 protein: CASSRGAGRVDEQFF; CDR3 DNA: TGTGCCAGCAGCCGCGGCGCGGGGCGGGTCGATGAGCAGTTCTTC
D gene: TRBD2; V gene: TRBV19; clone size: .; J gene: TRBJ2-1; CDR3 protein: CASSNYKGLDREQFF; CDR3 DNA: TGTGCCAGTAGTAACTACAAGGGACTAGATCGTGAGCAGTTCTTC
D gene: .; V gene: TRBV10-3; clone size: .; J gene: TRBJ1-2; CDR3 protein: CAISESTGHGYTF; CDR3 DNA: TGTGCCATCAGTGAGTCGACAGGTCATGGCTACACCTTC
D gene: TRBD1; V gene: TRBV15; clone size: .; J gene: TRBJ1-5; CDR3 protein: CATSSRQGTQPQHF; CDR3 DNA: TGTGCCACCAGCTCTCGACAGGGGACTCAGCCCCAGCATTTT
D gene: .; V gene: TRBV30; clone size: .; J gene: TRBJ1-1; CDR3 protein: CAWSVGRKTEAFF; CDR3 DNA: TGTGCCTGGAGTGTAGGGAGGAAGACTGAAGCTTTCTTT
D gene: .; V gene: TRBV7-9; clone size: .; J gene: TRBJ2-3; CDR3 protein: CASSFILGRDTQYF; CDR3 DNA: TGTGCCAGCAGCTTCATACTGGGGAGGGATACGCAGTATTTT
D gene: TRBD1; V gene: TRBV7-2; clone size: .; J gene: TRBJ2-3; CDR3 protein: CASSLVGTATPYTDTQYF; CDR3 DNA: TGTGCCAGCAGCTTAGTGGGGACAGCGACTCCTTACACAGATACGCAGTATTTT
D gene: .; V gene: TRBV29-1; clone size: .; J gene: TRBJ2-1; CDR3 protein: CSVGRDNEQFF; CDR3 DNA: TGCAGCGTTGGCAGGGACAATGAGCAGTTCTTC
D gene: TRBD2; V gene: TRBV5-1; clone size: .; J gene: TRBJ2-6; CDR3 protein: CASSPRLAGFGANVLTF; CDR3 DNA: TGCGCCAGCAGCCCGAGACTAGCGGGTTTCGGGGCCAACGTCCTGACTTTC
D gene: .; V gene: TRBV4-3; clone size: .; J gene: TRBJ1-6; CDR3 protein: CASSQYSGINSPLHF; CDR3 DNA: TGCGCCAGCAGCCAATATTCCGGGATTAATTCACCCCTCCACTTT
D gene: .; V gene: TRBV11-2; clone size: .; J gene: TRBJ2-7; CDR3 protein: CASSFADYYEQYF; CDR3 DNA: TGTGCCAGCAGCTTCGCCGACTACTACGAGCAGTACTTC
D gene: .; V gene: TRBV6-5; clone size: .; J gene: TRBJ2-1; CDR3 protein: CASSNGLPNEQFF; CDR3 DNA: TGTGCCAGCAGTAACGGACTCCCCAATGAGCAGTTCTTC
D gene: .; V gene: TRBV6-5; clone size: .; J gene: TRBJ2-7; CDR3 protein: CASSPTRIEQYF; CDR3 DNA: TGTGCCAGCAGTCCCACCAGGATCGAGCAGTACTTC
D gene: .; V gene: TRBV9; clone size: many; J gene: TRBJ1-3; CDR3 protein: CASKAGTGNTIYF; CDR3 DNA: TGTGCCAGCAAAGCAGGGACTGGAAACACCATATATTTT
D gene: .; V gene: TRBV7-9; clone size: .; J gene: TRBJ1-2; CDR3 protein: CASSLAEGLYGYTF; CDR3 DNA: TGTGCCAGCAGCTTAGCTGAGGGACTCTATGGCTACACCTTC
D gene: TRBD2; V gene: TRBV4-1; clone size: .; J gene: TRBJ2-1; CDR3 protein: CASSPERGGFGDEQFF; CDR3 DNA: TGCGCCAGCAGCCCAGAGCGGGGGGGCTTTGGGGATGAGCAGTTCTTC
D gene: .; V gene: TRBV5-8; clone size: .; J gene: TRBJ1-1; CDR3 protein: CASSFLLFNTEAFF; CDR3 DNA: TGTGCCAGCAGCTTCCTACTTTTTAACACTGAAGCTTTCTTT
D gene: TRBD1; V gene: TRBV7-2; clone size: once; J gene: TRBJ1-2; CDR3 protein: CASSSEGAWAGYGYTF; CDR3 DNA: TGTGCCAGCAGCTCCGAGGGGGCCTGGGCCGGGTATGGCTACACCTTC
D gene: TRBD1; V gene: TRBV6-5; clone size: .; J gene: TRBJ1-2; CDR3 protein: CASSKDRNYGYTF; CDR3 DNA: TGTGCCAGCAGTAAGGACAGGAACTATGGCTACACCTTC
D gene: .; V gene: TRBV18; clone size: .; J gene: TRBJ1-2; CDR3 protein: CASSPHPSDGYTF; CDR3 DNA: TGTGCCAGCTCACCACATCCTAGCGATGGCTACACCTTC
D gene: TRBD2; V gene: TRBV5-1; clone size: .; J gene: TRBJ2-1; CDR3 protein: CASSLGPGLAGGTSYNEQFF; CDR3 DNA: TGCGCCAGCAGCTTGGGCCCGGGACTAGCGGGGGGTACTTCCTACAATGAGCAGTTCTTC
D gene: .; V gene: TRBV5-1; clone size: .; J gene: TRBJ2-7; CDR3 protein: CASSLPTREGEQYF; CDR3 DNA: TGCGCCAGCAGCTTGCCCACTCGGGAAGGGGAGCAGTACTTC
D gene: .; V gene: TRBV5-6; clone size: once; J gene: TRBJ2-1; CDR3 protein: CASSADWTTYNEQFF; CDR3 DNA: TGTGCCAGCAGCGCGGACTGGACTACCTACAATGAGCAGTTCTTC
D gene: TRBD2; V gene: TRBV4-2; clone size: .; J gene: TRBJ2-5; CDR3 protein: CASSQGAGGPQETQYF; CDR3 DNA: TGTGCCAGCAGCCAAGGAGCGGGGGGCCCTCAAGAGACCCAGTACTTC
D gene: .; V gene: TRBV25-1; clone size: once; J gene: TRBJ2-6; CDR3 protein: CASSAPGAGANVLTF; CDR3 DNA: TGTGCCAGCAGTGCTCCTGGAGCCGGGGCCAACGTCCTGACTTTC
D gene: TRBD1; V gene: TRBV4-3; clone size: .; J gene: TRBJ1-2; CDR3 protein: CASGGQGYGYTF; CDR3 DNA: TGCGCCAGCGGGGGACAGGGTTATGGCTACACCTTC
D gene: .; V gene: TRBV5-8; clone size: .; J gene: TRBJ2-5; CDR3 protein: CASSLMGQLQETQYF; CDR3 DNA: TGTGCCAGCAGCCTGATGGGACAACTCCAAGAGACCCAGTACTTC
D gene: .; V gene: TRBV19; clone size: .; J gene: TRBJ1-5; CDR3 protein: CASSQAWGGQHF; CDR3 DNA: TGTGCCAGTAGTCAAGCGTGGGGGGGCCAGCATTTT
D gene: TRBD1; V gene: TRBV6-5; clone size: .; J gene: TRBJ2-7; CDR3 protein: CASRGTGGSYEQYF; CDR3 DNA: TGTGCCAGCAGGGGGACAGGGGGTAGTTACGAGCAGTACTTC
D gene: TRBD1; V gene: TRBV5-1; clone size: once; J gene: TRBJ2-5; CDR3 protein: CASAQDRAQETQYF; CDR3 DNA: TGCGCCAGCGCCCAGGACAGGGCTCAAGAGACCCAGTACTTC
D gene: .; V gene: TRBV6-5; clone size: .; J gene: TRBJ2-2; CDR3 protein: CASSYPRDSGGELFF; CDR3 DNA: TGTGCCAGCAGTTACCCGCGGGACTCCGGCGGGGAGCTGTTTTTT
D gene: .; V gene: TRBV7-3; clone size: .; J gene: TRBJ1-1; CDR3 protein: CASSPTGNTEAFF; CDR3 DNA: TGTGCCAGCAGCCCGACAGGCAACACTGAAGCTTTCTTT
D gene: TRBD1; V gene: TRBV5-4; clone size: .; J gene: TRBJ2-2; CDR3 protein: CASSGRGQGGELFF; CDR3 DNA: TGTGCCAGCAGCGGAAGGGGGCAAGGCGGGGAGCTGTTTTTT
D gene: .; V gene: TRBV6-5; clone size: .; J gene: TRBJ2-1; CDR3 protein: CASTNGGEQFF; CDR3 DNA: TGTGCCAGCACCAACGGTGGTGAGCAGTTCTTC
D gene: .; V gene: TRBV21-1; clone size: .; J gene: TRBJ2-1; CDR3 protein: CASSKQRGMYNEQFF; CDR3 DNA: TGTGCCAGCAGCAAACAGAGGGGGATGTACAATGAGCAGTTCTTC
D gene: .; V gene: TRBV7-2; clone size: .; J gene: TRBJ2-7; CDR3 protein: CASSANGGYEQYF; CDR3 DNA: TGTGCCAGCAGCGCGAACGGGGGCTACGAGCAGTACTTC
D gene: TRBD2; V gene: TRBV25-1; clone size: .; J gene: TRBJ2-2; CDR3 protein: CASSGSGRAVAGELFF; CDR3 DNA: TGTGCCAGCAGTGGGAGCGGGAGGGCCGTAGCCGGGGAGCTGTTTTTT
D gene: .; V gene: TRBV6-5; clone size: .; J gene: TRBJ1-5; CDR3 protein: CASSLALNQPQHF; CDR3 DNA: TGTGCCAGCAGTCTAGCCTTAAATCAGCCCCAGCATTTT